The TCR beta chain described here comes from a study of beta chain features in type 1 diabetes. Study results and limitations: Shortening of TCRB CDR3s, moderate but significant, appeared in all four CD4+ subsets of Type 1 diabetes patients. Possible PCR preference for shorter templates applied equally to patients and controls. There was no resolution here of whether HLA type influences TCRB rearrangement.

The sequenced template was cDNA made from the entire isolated RNA. Sequencing used immunoSEQ multiplex PCR; TCRdb keeps in-frame clones, though not all of them. Altogether hundreds of thousands of clones are present, 10% to 15% being singletons, with the ten largest covering approximately 0.015%. This clone was observed a handful of times. Its antigen is still unknown. Staining for CD45RO/CCR7/CD25/CD127/CD95/CD27 allowed sorting of CD4+ naive, central memory, regulatory and stem cell-like memory cells. The length of the CDR3 is 14 residues. Germline CDR1 reads SGHTA; CDR2 reads FQGNSA. Trimming shortened V by 5 bases and J by 2 bases, and 13 bases separated the two germline ends.

This TCR derives from a man younger than 35 in good health. The material sequenced was naive CD4+ T cells from blood. The chain combines TRBV7-2 with TRBJ2-7; perhaps TRBD1 as D (5 bases). CDR3 bases: TGTGCCAGCAGCCCGCACAGGCTAACCTACGAGCAGTACTTC. It translates to CASSPHRLTYEQYF.